This T cell receptor (beta chain) appears in the sequencing data of a study of OX40 agonist ivuxolimab in advanced cancers. This CDR3 has 12 residues. From germline, CDR1 is SNHLY and CDR2 FYNNEI. Deletions cut 3 bases from V and 7 bases from J, with 7 bases between. TCRdb keeps only in-frame clones here, not all; method: immunoSEQ multiplex PCR. Of 70,000 or so clones in the sample, roughly 89% were seen once. This sequence originates from an adult with an advanced solid tumor such as melanoma, head and neck, liver or kidney cancer. The chain uses TRBV2 and TRBJ2-1; D is perhaps TRBD1 (5 bases). This material consisted of CD4+ or CD8+ T cells sorted from blood, taken in a trial of the OX40 agonist ivuxolimab. The CDR3 DNA follows: TGTGCCAGCAGTGACGACAGTAATGAGCAGTTCTTC. It yields the protein CASSDDSNEQFF.